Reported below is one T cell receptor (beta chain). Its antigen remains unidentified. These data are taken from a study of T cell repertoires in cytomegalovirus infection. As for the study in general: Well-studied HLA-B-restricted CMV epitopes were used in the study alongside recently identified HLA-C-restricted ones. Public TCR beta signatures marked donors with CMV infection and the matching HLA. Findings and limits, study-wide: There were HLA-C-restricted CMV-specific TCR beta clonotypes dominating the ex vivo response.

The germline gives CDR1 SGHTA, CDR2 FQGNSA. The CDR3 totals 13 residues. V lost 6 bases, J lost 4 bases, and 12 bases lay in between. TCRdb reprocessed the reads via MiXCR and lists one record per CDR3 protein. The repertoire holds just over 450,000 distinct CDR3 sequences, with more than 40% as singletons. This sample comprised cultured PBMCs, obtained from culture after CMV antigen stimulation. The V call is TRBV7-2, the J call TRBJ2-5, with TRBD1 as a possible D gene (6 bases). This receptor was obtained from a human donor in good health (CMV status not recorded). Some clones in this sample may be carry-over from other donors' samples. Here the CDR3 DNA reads TGTGCCAGCAGGCGCAAGGGGGTAGAGACCCAGTACTTC. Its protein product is CASRRKGVETQYF.